This T cell receptor beta chain comes out of a study of T cells in Graves' hyperthyroidism and ophthalmopathy. Study results and caveats: Most thyroid clonotypes that were expanded above 0.001 also turned up in blood. Researchers report that a 13 V-J model separated ophthalmopathy from stable hyperthyroidism. Ophthalmopathy got predicted by the model a median around 6.6 months before its onset.

This clonotype was seen a handful of times. As yet, its antigen is unknown. TCR beta CDR3 regions were amplified from RNA. The TCR CDR3 first-round RT-PCR relied on the HTBI primer set. TCRdb reprocessed the multiplex PCR reads via MiXCR and lists one record per CDR3 protein. Of around 600,000 distinct CDR3 sequences listed, 45% were seen once; the top ten hold 7% to 7.5%. Uncontrolled infection, other autoimmune disease, pregnancy or lactation excluded patients. Germline V gene sequence: CDR1 MNHEY, CDR2 SVGAGI. The CDR3 is 13 residues long. Trimming at V came to 10 bases and at J to 4 bases, leaving 7 bases not matched to a gene.

The chain is built from TRBV6-5 and TRBJ2-5, with 9 bases identical to TRBD2. The TCR comes from an adult man with Graves' disease, either hyperthyroidism or ophthalmopathy (not recorded which). Sequencing was done on a sample of peripheral blood or thyroid tissue (not recorded which). The CDR3 DNA reads TGTGCCACTAAGACTAGCGGAGTAGAGACCCAGTACTTC. Translating gives CATKTSGVETQYF.